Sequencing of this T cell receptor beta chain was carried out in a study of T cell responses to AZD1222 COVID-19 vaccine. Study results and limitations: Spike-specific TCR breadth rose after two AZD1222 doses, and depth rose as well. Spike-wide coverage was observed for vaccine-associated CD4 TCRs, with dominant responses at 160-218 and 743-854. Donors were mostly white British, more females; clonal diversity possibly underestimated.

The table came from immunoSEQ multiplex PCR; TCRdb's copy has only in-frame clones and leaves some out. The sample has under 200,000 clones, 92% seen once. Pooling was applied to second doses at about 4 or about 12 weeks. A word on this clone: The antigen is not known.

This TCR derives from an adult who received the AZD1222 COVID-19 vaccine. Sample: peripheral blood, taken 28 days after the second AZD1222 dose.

CDR3 region: CASSLETGGGYTF. The CDR3 bases are TGTGCCAGCAGCTTGGAGACAGGGGGCGGCTACACCTTC. The chain links TRBV5-4 to TRBJ1-2; 10 bases map to TRBD1. V lost 0 bases, J lost 8 bases, and 1 base stayed unmatched. The CDR3 is 13 residues long. CDR1 is SGHNT and CDR2 is YYREEE in the germline V gene (reference sequence).